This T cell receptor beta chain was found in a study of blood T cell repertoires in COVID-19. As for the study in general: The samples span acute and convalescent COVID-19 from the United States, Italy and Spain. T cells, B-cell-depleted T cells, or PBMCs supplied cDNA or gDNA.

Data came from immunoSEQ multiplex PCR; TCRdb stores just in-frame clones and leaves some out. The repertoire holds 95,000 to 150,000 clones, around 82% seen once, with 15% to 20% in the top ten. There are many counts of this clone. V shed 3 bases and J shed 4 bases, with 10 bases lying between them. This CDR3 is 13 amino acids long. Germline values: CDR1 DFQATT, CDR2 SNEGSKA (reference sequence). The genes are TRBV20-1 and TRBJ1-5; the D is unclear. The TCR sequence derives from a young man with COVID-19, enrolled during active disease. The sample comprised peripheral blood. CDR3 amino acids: CSASKPGNQPQHF. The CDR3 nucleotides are TGCAGTGCTAGTAAGCCGGGGAATCAGCCCCAGCATTTT.